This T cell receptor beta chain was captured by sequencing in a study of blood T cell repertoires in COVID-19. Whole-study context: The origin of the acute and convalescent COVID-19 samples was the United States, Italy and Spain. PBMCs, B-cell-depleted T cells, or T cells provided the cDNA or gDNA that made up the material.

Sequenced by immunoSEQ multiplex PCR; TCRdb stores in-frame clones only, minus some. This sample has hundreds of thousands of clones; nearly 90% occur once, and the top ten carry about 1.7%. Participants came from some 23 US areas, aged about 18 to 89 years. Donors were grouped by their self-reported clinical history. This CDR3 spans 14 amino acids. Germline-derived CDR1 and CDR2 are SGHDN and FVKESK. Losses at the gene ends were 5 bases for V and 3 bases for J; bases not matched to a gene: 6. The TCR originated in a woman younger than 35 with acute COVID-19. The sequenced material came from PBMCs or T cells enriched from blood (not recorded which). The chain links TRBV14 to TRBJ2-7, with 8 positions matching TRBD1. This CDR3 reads CASSSTGVFYEQYF. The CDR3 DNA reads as TGTGCCAGCAGCTCGACAGGGGTCTTCTACGAGCAGTACTTC.